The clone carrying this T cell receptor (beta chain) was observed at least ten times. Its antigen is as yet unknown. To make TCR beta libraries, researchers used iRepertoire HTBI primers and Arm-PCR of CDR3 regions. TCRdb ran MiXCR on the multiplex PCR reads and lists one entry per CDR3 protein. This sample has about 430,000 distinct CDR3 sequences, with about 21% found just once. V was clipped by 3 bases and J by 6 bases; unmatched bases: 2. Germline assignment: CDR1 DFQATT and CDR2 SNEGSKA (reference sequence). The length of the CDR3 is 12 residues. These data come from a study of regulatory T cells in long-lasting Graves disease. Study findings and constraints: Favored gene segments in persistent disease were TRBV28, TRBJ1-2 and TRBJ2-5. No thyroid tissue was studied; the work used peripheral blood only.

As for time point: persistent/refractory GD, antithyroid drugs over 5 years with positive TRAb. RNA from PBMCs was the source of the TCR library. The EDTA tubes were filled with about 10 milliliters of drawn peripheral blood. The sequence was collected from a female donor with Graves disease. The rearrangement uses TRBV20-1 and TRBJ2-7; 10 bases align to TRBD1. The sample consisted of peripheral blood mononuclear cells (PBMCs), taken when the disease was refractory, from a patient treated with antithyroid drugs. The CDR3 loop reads CSARRTGGEQYF. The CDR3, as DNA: TGCAGTGCTAGGCGGACAGGGGGCGAGCAGTACTTC.